The T cell receptor beta chain described here comes from a study of CD8 T cells in Susac syndrome. CD8+ and CD4+ blood T cells underwent TCR beta sequencing. Negative isolation yielded the CD8+ and CD4+ T cells, while FACS enriched the TEMRA cells. Regarding this clonotype: The junction and the germline gene differ at one end; a read error may be behind it.

0.5 to 1 ug RNA was reverse transcribed with random hexamers. TCRdb processed the immunoSEQ multiplex PCR reads anew with MiXCR; each CDR3 protein has one entry. The table shows approximately 150,000 distinct CDR3 sequences, with 85% to 95% occurring only once. The germline gives CDR1 SNHLY, CDR2 FYNNEI. The CDR3 covers 15 residues. Specimen: CD4+ T cells from PBMCs. The genes are TRBV2 and TRBJ2-3; D is perhaps TRBD2 (6 bases). This TCR was recovered from a human donor with multiple sclerosis. The CDR3: CASCDPGEITDTQYF. CDR3 in DNA: TGTGCCAGCTGTGACCCGGGGGAGATCACAGATACGCAGTATTTT. Full variable domain (missing parts from reference TRBV2 and TRBJ2-3): EPEVTQTPSHQVTQMGQEVILRCVPISNHLYFYWYRQILGQKVEFLVSFYNNEISEKSEIFDDQFSVERPDGSNFTLKIRSTKLEDSAMYFCASCDPGEITDTQYFGPGTRLTVL.